This T cell receptor (beta chain) is from a study of regulatory T cells in long-lasting Graves disease. Overall study: Patients with new Graves' disease had used antithyroid drugs below 3 months. Findings and caveats of the study: Persistent Graves' cases showed lower TCR diversity than newly diagnosed cases. Persistent disease preferred TRBV28, TRBJ1-2 and TRBJ2-5; new disease, TRBV20-1 and TRBJ2-1.

V lost 3 bases, J lost 2 bases, and 13 bases lay in between. The CDR3 is 15 amino acids. The germline V gene has CDR1 MGHRA and CDR2 YSYEKL. This sample's time point: newly diagnosed GD, antithyroid drugs for less than 3 months. RNA isolated from PBMCs was used to make the TCR library. EDTA tubes received approximately 9 milliliters of drawn peripheral blood. Through Arm-PCR of CDR3 regions and iRepertoire HTBI primers, TCR beta libraries were built. TCRdb fed the multiplex PCR reads into MiXCR, producing one record per CDR3 protein. The sample carries about 370,000 distinct CDR3 sequences, roughly 16% recorded once. A word on this clonotype: What it binds is unknown. It may be a read error: a sequence one base away is much more abundant.

This chain connects TRBV4-1 to TRBJ1-2, with D hard to call. The material sequenced was peripheral blood mononuclear cells (PBMCs), taken at new diagnosis, from a patient treated with antithyroid drugs. This TCR was sampled from a female donor with Graves disease. The CDR3 DNA reads as TGCGCCAGCAGCCATATGTATGAGGGAAACTATGGCTACACCTTC. Translation: CASSHMYEGNYGYTF.